This TCR beta chain is from a study of OX40 agonist ivuxolimab in advanced cancers. Produced via immunoSEQ multiplex PCR; TCRdb's table is partial and in-frame only. The table has about 65,000 clones, roughly 87% seen once. The CDR3 totals 14 residues. V dropped 5 bases and J dropped 0 bases, with 11 bases sitting between them. Looked up from germline, CDR1 is SGHVS and CDR2 is FNYEAQ. The chain is built from TRBV7-6 and TRBJ2-7, with D possibly matching TRBD1 (5 bases). This receptor was taken from an adult with an advanced solid tumor such as melanoma, head and neck, liver or kidney cancer. The sequencing here drew on CD4+ or CD8+ T cells sorted from blood, taken in a trial of the OX40 agonist ivuxolimab. CDR3 nucleotide sequence: TGTGCCAGCAGCCCTCGACAGCTCTCCTACGAGCAGTACTTC. It codes for CASSPRQLSYEQYF.